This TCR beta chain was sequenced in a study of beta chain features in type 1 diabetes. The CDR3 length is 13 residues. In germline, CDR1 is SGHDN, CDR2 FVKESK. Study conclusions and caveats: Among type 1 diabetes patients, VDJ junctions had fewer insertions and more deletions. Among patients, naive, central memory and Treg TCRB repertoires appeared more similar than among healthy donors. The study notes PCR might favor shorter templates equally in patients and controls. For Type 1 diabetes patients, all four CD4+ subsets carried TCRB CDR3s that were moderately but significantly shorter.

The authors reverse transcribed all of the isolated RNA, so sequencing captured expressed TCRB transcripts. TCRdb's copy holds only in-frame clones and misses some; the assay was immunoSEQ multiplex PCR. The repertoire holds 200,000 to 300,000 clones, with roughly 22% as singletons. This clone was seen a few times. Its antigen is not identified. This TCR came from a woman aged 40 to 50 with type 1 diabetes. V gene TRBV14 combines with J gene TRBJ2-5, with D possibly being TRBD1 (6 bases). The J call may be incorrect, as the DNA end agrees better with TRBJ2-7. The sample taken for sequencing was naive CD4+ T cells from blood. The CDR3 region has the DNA TGTGCCAGCAGCCGACAACAGGGAGACGAGCAGTACTTC. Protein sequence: CASSRQQGDEQYF.